The 21 T cell receptor beta chains below all came from one sample that was sequenced in a study of T cell responses to AZD1222 COVID-19 vaccine. Data came from immunoSEQ multiplex PCR; TCRdb stores just in-frame clones and leaves some out. The table shows 150,000 or so clones, with around 89% occurring only once. The sequences come from peripheral blood, collected on day 0 of AZD1222 vaccination. These receptors originate from an adult in good health.

CDR3 sequence reads: CASSKDRFNYGYTF. For the CDR3, the DNA is TGTGCCAGCAGCAAGGACAGGTTTAACTATGGCTACACCTTC. This chain connects TRBV7-2 to TRBJ1-2, with TRBD1 matching 7 bases. The CDR3 extends over 14 amino acids. J lost 1 base, V lost 5 bases, and 4 bases had no gene match. The germline gives CDR1 SGHTA, CDR2 FQGNSA.

J is TRBJ2-2 and V is TRBV7-3, with D perhaps TRBD2 (5 bases). CDR3 length: 13 residues. Germline values: CDR1 SGHTA, CDR2 FQGTGA. Trimming shortened V by 1 base and J by 5 bases, and 5 bases separated the two germline ends. Here the CDR3 DNA reads TGTGCCAGCAGCTTAAGGAGGACCGGGGAGCTGTTTTTT. This gives the protein CASSLRRTGELFF. The full variable domain, completed using reference TRBV7-3 and TRBJ2-2, is GAGVSQTPSNKVTEKGKYVELRCDPISGHTALYWYRQSLGQGPEFLIYFQGTGAADDSGLPNDRFFAVRPEGSVSTLKIQRTERGDSAVYLCASSLRRTGELFFGEGSRLTVL.

The chain joins TRBV7-3 to TRBJ2-2, with 7 nucleotides matching TRBD1. The CDR3 consists of 15 residues. Germline V gene data show CDR1 as SGHTA and CDR2 as FQGTGA. The V and J ends lost 5 bases and 5 bases, in that order; junction bases with no gene match: 8. CDR3 protein: CASSAQGLGTGELFF. As DNA, the CDR3 is TGTGCCAGCAGCGCACAGGGGTTAGGGACCGGGGAGCTGTTTTTT.

J is TRBJ1-1 and V is TRBV19, with 7 positions matching TRBD1. The CDR3 loop spans 13 amino acids. V dropped 7 bases and J dropped 5; count of bases not matched to a gene: 7. Germline CDR1 LNHDA, CDR2 SQIVND (reference sequence). The CDR3: CASKEGARTEAFF. The CDR3 nucleotides read TGTGCCAGTAAGGAGGGGGCGCGGACTGAAGCTTTCTTT.

The chain couples TRBV5-5 to TRBJ2-5, with D possibly TRBD1 on 6 matching bases. This CDR3 is built from 16 residues. Trimming shortened V by 0 bases and J by 0 bases, and 12 bases separated the two germline ends. CDR1 SGHKS and CDR2 YYEKEE come from the germline V gene (reference sequence). The CDR3 DNA follows: TGTGCCAGCAGCTTGGCCGGGGCAGGGGACCAAGAGACCCAGTACTTC. This codes for CASSLAGAGDQETQYF.

The chain couples TRBV5-5 to TRBJ1-4; no reliable D call. The CDR3 spans 12 residues. Germline CDR1 and CDR2: SGHKS and YYEKEE (reference sequence). Trimming cost V 4 bases and J 8 bases, with 9 bases left between them. CDR3 in DNA: TGTGCCAGCAGCGTGACAACCGAAAAACTGTTTTTT. This translates into CASSVTTEKLFF.

This CDR3 reads CASSLARAPNQPQHF. CDR3 bases: TGTGCCAGCAGCTTAGCCCGGGCCCCGAATCAGCCCCAGCATTTT. The genes are TRBV7-8 and TRBJ1-5; D uncertain. Trimming left V 0 bases short and J 4 bases short, with 10 bases between. The CDR3 has 15 amino acids. Looked up from germline, CDR1 is SGHVS and CDR2 is FQNEAQ.

This clone came up once. The chain uses TRBV29-1 and TRBJ2-3, with D possibly being TRBD1 (6 bases). The CDR3 length is 12 residues. V was trimmed by 8 bases and J by 5 bases, leaving 14 bases between them. Germline values: CDR1 SQVTM, CDR2 ANQGSEA. The CDR3 sequence is CSLSLGGDTQYF. The CDR3 bases are TGCAGCCTGTCCCTAGGGGGAGATACGCAGTATTTT.

The rearrangement links TRBV18 to TRBJ2-1; perhaps TRBD2 as D (6 bases). The V end lost 0 bases, the J end lost 0 bases, and 9 bases lay between the germline ends. CDR3 length: 16 amino acids. CDR1 and CDR2 (germline): KGHSH, LQKENI. DNA for the CDR3: TGTGCCAGCTCACCACCTATGGAGGGCTCCTACAATGAGCAGTTCTTC. Translation gives CASSPPMEGSYNEQFF.

This clone was found a few times. The chain employs TRBV14 and TRBJ2-7, with unresolved D. V lost 0 bases and J 3 bases, leaving 6 bases between the germline ends. In germline, CDR1 is SGHDN, CDR2 FVKESK. The CDR3 contains 13 residues. The CDR3 nucleotides are TGTGCCAGCAGCCAAGACTTAGGCTACGAGCAGTACTTC. The encoded protein is CASSQDLGYEQYF.

This clone showed up just once. This chain connects TRBV7-9 to TRBJ2-2, with D tentatively TRBD2 (6 bases). The CDR3 extends over 16 amino acids. V dropped 5 bases and J dropped 4 bases, with 17 bases sitting between them. CDR1 and CDR2 (germline): SEHNR, FQNEAQ (reference sequence). CDR3 protein: CASSPPRAGPTGELFF. For the CDR3, the DNA is TGTGCCAGCAGCCCCCCTCGAGCGGGTCCCACCGGGGAGCTGTTTTTT.

The V gene is TRBV29-1, the J gene TRBJ2-5; the match to TRBD2 covers 9 bases. The length of the CDR3 is 12 residues. Germline V CDR1 and CDR2: SQVTM, ANQGSEA. After removal of 7 bases from V and 1 base from J, the junction contained 1 base not matched to a gene. Written as DNA, the CDR3 is TGCAGCGCACTAGCGGGCCAAGAGACCCAGTACTTC. Amino acid sequence: CSALAGQETQYF.

The chain links TRBV6-1 to TRBJ1-2; D remains unclear. V lost 3 bases and J 4 bases, leaving 9 bases between the germline ends. The germline CDR1 and CDR2 sequences are MNHNS and SASEGT. The length of the CDR3 is 13 residues. CDR3 residues: CASSENAGYGYTF. CDR3 nucleotides: TGTGCCAGCAGTGAGAATGCGGGCTATGGCTACACCTTC.

The rearrangement uses TRBV6-2 or TRBV6-3 and TRBJ2-7, with 12 nucleotides matching TRBD2. The CDR3 length is 17 residues. J lost 5 bases, V lost 2 bases, and 10 bases had no gene match. Germline CDR1 reads MNHEY; CDR2 reads SVGEGT. CDR3 sequence: CASSYTPGLAGFHEQYF. The CDR3 nucleotides read TGTGCCAGCAGTTACACACCCGGACTAGCGGGATTCCACGAGCAGTACTTC.

The chain joins TRBV7-2 to TRBJ1-2; D ambiguous. CDR1 and CDR2 from the germline V gene are SGHTA and FQGNSA. Trimming took 4 bases from V and 1 from J, leaving 10 bases between them. This CDR3 has 14 residues. CDR3 loop: CASSSTRHNYGYTF. CDR3 DNA: TGTGCCAGCAGCTCTACCAGACATAACTATGGCTACACCTTC.

The chain joins TRBV4-3 to TRBJ1-5; 9 positions match TRBD1. CDR3 size: 17 residues. J gave up 5 bases and V 0 bases, and 8 bases lay outside the gene matches. Germline loops: CDR1 LGHNA, CDR2 YSLEER. CDR3 in DNA: TGCGCCAGCAGCCAAGATTTAGAACAGGGGGCCCATCAGCCCCAGCATTTT. Amino acid sequence: CASSQDLEQGAHQPQHF.

V gene TRBV15 combines with J gene TRBJ1-1; D is undetermined. CDR3 size: 15 residues. Trimming removed 0 bases from V and 1 base from J, with 9 bases in between. Germline-derived CDR1 and CDR2 are LNHNV and YYDKDF (reference sequence). CDR3 nucleotide sequence: TGTGCCACCAGCAGAGATCTGGGCAGGAACACTGAAGCTTTCTTT. It codes for CATSRDLGRNTEAFF.

This clone was observed a single time. V gene TRBV28 combines with J gene TRBJ1-1, with a weak D call TRBD1 (6 bases). This CDR3 spans 15 amino acids. V dropped 6 bases and J dropped 0 bases, with 14 bases sitting between them. CDR1 is MDHEN, CDR2 SYDVKM, per germline. The CDR3 nucleotides read TGTGCCAGCAGAATGGGGGGCCCGGTGAACACTGAAGCTTTCTTT. Translation: CASRMGGPVNTEAFF.

The chain joins TRBV4-2 to TRBJ1-1; 9 bases fit TRBD1. J gave up 10 bases and V 2 bases, and 11 bases lay outside the gene matches. The CDR3 runs to 15 residues. Germline-derived CDR1 and CDR2 are LGHNA and YNFKEQ. CDR3 protein: CASSQSIGTGLTAFF. CDR3 DNA: TGTGCCAGCAGCCAAAGCATCGGGACAGGGCTTACAGCTTTCTTT.

The chain recombines TRBV18 with TRBJ2-5, with D unresolved. The CDR3 runs 14 residues. The germline V gene has CDR1 KGHSH and CDR2 LQKENI. V lost 0 bases and J 5 bases, leaving 10 bases between the germline ends. The CDR3: CASSPPSSMETQYF. Written as DNA, the CDR3 is TGTGCCAGCTCACCACCATCCAGTATGGAGACCCAGTACTTC.

The rearrangement uses TRBV12-3 or TRBV12-4 and TRBJ1-1; tentatively, D is TRBD1 (5 bases). The CDR3 has 13 amino acids. Between the trimmed V and J ends, which lost 4 bases and 3 bases, there was a span of 9 bases. The CDR3 region has the DNA TGTGCCAGCAGTTCTGCCAGGGACACTGAAGCTTTCTTT. Its protein is CASSSARDTEAFF.